Below are 2 T cell receptor beta chains sequenced from a single sample in a study of blood T cell repertoires in COVID-19. The protocol was immunoSEQ multiplex PCR, while the TCRdb copy is restricted to in-frame clones and leaves out a portion. This repertoire shows roughly 230,000 clones, roughly 85% found once; its top ten account for around 0.97%. The sequencing sample was made of peripheral blood. The source is a man aged 35-49 years with acute or convalescent COVID-19.

This chain uses TRBV30 with TRBJ1-1; 7 bases are shared with TRBD1. The germline V gene has CDR1 GTSNPN and CDR2 SVGIG (reference sequence). CDR3 size: 13 residues. V gave up 5 bases and J gave up 4 bases; unmatched junction bases: 7. This CDR3 reads CAWVKGAGTEAFF. DNA for the CDR3: TGTGCCTGGGTGAAGGGGGCAGGCACTGAAGCTTTCTTT.

This chain connects TRBV19 to TRBJ2-1; 9 bases are a match to TRBD2. Germline CDR1 and CDR2: LNHDA and SQIVND (reference sequence). V was clipped by 5 bases and J by 10 bases; unmatched bases: 9. The CDR3 length is 14 residues. CDR3 nucleotides: TGTGCCAGTAGTTCCTCGACTAGCGGCGTGGAGCAGTTCTTC. Its translation: CASSSSTSGVEQFF.